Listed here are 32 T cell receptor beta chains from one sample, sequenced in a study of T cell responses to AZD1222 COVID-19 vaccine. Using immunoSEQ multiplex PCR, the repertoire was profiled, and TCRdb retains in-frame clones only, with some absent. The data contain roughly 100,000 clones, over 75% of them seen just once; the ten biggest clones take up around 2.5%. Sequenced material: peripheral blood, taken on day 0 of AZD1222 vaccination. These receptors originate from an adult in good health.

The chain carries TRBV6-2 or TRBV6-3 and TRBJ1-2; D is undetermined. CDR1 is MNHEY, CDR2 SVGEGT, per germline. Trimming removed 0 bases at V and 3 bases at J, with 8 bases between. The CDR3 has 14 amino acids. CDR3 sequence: CASSYSVGDYGYTF. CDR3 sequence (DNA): TGTGCCAGCAGTTACTCGGTCGGGGACTATGGCTACACCTTC.

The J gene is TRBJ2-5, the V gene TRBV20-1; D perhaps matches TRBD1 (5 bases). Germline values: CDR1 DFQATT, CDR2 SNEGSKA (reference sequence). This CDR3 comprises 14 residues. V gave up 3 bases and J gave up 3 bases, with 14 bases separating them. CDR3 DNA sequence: TGCAGTGCTAGTCCACCGCTAGGGGAAGAGACCCAGTACTTC. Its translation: CSASPPLGEETQYF.

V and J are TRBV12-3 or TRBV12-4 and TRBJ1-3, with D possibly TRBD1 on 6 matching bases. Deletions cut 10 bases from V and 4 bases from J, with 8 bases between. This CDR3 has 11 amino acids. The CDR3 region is CANGQGNTIYF. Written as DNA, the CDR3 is TGTGCCAACGGACAGGGAAACACCATATATTTT.

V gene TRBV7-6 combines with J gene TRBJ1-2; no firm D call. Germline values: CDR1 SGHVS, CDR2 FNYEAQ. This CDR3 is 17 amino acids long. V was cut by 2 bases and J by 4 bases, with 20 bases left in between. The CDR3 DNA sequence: TGTGCCAGCAGCTTAAGTAATTTAGAGGGTGCCTTCTATGGCTACACCTTC. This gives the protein CASSLSNLEGAFYGYTF. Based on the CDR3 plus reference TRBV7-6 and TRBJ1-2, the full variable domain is GAGVSQSPRYKVTKRGQDVALRCDPISGHVSLYWYRQALGQGPEFLTYFNYEAQQDKSGLPNDRFSAERPEGSISTLTIQRTEQRDSAMYRCASSLSNLEGAFYGYTFGSGTRLTVV.

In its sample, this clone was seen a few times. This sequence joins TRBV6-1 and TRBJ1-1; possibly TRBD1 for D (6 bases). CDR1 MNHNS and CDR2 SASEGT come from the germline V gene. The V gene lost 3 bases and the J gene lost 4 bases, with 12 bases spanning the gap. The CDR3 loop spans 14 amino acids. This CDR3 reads CASSDGAGATEAFF. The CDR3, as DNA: TGTGCCAGCAGTGATGGGGCAGGGGCCACTGAAGCTTTCTTT.

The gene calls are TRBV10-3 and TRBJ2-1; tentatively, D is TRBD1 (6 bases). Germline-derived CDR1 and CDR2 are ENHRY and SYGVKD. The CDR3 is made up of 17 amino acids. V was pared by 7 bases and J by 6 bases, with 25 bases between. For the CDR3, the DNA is TGTGCCATCACCGAGGGGGTGGGGTCACCTTCGGGCAATGAGCAGTTCTTC. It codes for CAITEGVGSPSGNEQFF.

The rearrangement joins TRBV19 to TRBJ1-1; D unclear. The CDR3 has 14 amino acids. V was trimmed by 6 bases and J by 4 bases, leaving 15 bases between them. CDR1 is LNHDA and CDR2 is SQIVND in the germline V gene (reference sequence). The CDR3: CASSSIEGGTEAFF. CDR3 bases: TGTGCCAGTAGCTCCATCGAGGGCGGCACTGAAGCTTTCTTT.

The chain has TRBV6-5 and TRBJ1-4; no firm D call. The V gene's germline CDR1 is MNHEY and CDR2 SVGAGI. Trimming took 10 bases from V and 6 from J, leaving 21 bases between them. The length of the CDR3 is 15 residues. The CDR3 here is CATRRGGLLDEKLFF. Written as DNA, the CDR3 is TGTGCCACCCGACGGGGAGGGCTCCTGGATGAAAAACTGTTTTTT.

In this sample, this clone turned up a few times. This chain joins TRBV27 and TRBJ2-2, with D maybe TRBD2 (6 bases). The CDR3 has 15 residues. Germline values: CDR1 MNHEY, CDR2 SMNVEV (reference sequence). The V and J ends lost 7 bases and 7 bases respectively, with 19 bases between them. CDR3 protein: CASKPGTPRGGELFF. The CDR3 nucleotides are TGTGCCAGCAAACCCGGGACTCCCAGAGGCGGGGAGCTGTTTTTT.

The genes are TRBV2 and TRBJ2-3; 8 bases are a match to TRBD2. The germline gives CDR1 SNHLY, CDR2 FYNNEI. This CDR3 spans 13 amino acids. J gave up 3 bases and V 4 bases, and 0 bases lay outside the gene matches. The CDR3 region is CASSVAGTDTQYF. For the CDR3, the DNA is TGTGCCAGCAGTGTAGCGGGAACAGATACGCAGTATTTT.

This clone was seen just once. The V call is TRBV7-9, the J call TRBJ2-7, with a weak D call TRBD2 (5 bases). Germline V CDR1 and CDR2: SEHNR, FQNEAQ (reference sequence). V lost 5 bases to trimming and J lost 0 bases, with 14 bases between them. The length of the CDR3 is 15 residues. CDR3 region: CASSPVRGNSYEQYF. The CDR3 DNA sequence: TGTGCCAGCAGCCCGGTACGAGGGAACTCCTACGAGCAGTACTTC. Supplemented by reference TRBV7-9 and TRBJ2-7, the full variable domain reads DTGVSQNPRHKITKRGQNVTFRCDPISEHNRLYWYRQTLGQGPEFLTYFQNEAQLEKSRLLSDRFSAERPKGSFSTLEIQRTEQGDSAMYLCASSPVRGNSYEQYFGPGTRLTVT.

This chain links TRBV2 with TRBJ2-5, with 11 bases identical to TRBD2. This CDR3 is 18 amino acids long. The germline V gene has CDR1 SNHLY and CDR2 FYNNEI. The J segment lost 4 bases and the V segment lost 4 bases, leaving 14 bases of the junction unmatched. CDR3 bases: TGTGCCAGCAGTGTACTGCCGGCTAGCGGGAGGTTCGCAGAGACCCAGTACTTC. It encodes CASSVLPASGRFAETQYF. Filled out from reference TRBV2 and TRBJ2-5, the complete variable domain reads EPEVTQTPSHQVTQMGQEVILRCVPISNHLYFYWYRQILGQKVEFLVSFYNNEISEKSEIFDDQFSVERPDGSNFTLKIRSTKLEDSAMYFCASSVLPASGRFAETQYFGPGTRLLVL.

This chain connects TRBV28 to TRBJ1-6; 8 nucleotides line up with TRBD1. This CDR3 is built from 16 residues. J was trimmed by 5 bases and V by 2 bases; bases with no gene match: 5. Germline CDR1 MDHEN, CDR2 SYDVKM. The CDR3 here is CASSLAGGADNSPLHF. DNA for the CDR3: TGTGCCAGCAGTTTAGCAGGGGGCGCGGATAATTCACCCCTCCACTTT.

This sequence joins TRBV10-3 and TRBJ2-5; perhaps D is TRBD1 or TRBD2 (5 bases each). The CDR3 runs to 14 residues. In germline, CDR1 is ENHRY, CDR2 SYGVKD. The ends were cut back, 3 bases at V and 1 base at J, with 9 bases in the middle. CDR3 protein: CAISDGAGQETQYF. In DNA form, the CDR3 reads TGTGCCATCAGTGATGGGGCGGGCCAAGAGACCCAGTACTTC.

The CDR3 protein is CASSLAGGNNEQFF. The CDR3 region has the DNA TGTGCCAGCAGTTTAGCGGGAGGAAACAATGAGCAGTTCTTC. The chain links TRBV28 to TRBJ2-1, with TRBD2 matching 8 bases. The CDR3 runs to 14 residues. The V gene's germline CDR1 is MDHEN and CDR2 SYDVKM. J gave up 5 bases and V 2 bases, and 2 bases lay outside the gene matches.

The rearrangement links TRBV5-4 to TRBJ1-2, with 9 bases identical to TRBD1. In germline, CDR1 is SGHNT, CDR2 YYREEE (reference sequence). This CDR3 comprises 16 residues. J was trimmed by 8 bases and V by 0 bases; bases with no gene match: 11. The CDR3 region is CASSLAGRDRVWGYTF. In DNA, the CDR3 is TGTGCCAGCAGCTTGGCGGGGCGGGACAGGGTTTGGGGCTACACCTTC.

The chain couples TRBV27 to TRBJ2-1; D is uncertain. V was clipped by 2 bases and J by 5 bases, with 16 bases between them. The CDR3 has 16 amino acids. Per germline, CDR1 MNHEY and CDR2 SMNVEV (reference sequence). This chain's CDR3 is CASSLTNMVGNNEQFF. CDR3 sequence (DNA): TGTGCCAGCAGTTTAACAAATATGGTGGGAAACAATGAGCAGTTCTTC.

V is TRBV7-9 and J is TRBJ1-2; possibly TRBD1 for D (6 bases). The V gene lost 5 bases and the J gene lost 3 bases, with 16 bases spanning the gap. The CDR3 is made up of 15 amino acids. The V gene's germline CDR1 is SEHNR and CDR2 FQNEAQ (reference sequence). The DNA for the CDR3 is TGTGCCAGCAGCCCCAGGGGAATCAAATACTATGGCTACACCTTC. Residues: CASSPRGIKYYGYTF.

The CDR3 spells CASSVAGAGNTIYF. The CDR3 DNA reads as TGTGCCAGCAGCGTAGCAGGGGCCGGAAACACCATATATTTT. The V call is TRBV9, the J call TRBJ1-3; possible D gene TRBD1, 6 bases. The CDR3 loop spans 14 amino acids. Germline CDR1 and CDR2: SGDLS and YYNGEE. The V and J ends lost 0 bases and 4 bases respectively, with 8 bases between them. The complete variable domain, with remaining parts taken from reference TRBV9 and TRBJ1-3, reads DSGVTQTPKHLITATGQRVTLRCSPRSGDLSVYWYQQSLDQGLQFLIQYYNGEERAKGNILERFSAQQFPDLHSELNLSSLELGDSALYFCASSVAGAGNTIYFGEGSWLTVV.

CDR3 coding DNA: TGTGCCAGCAGGAGGGACGGAGTTTACGAGCAGTACTTC. Translated, it gives CASRRDGVYEQYF. This chain joins TRBV6-5 and TRBJ2-7; possibly TRBD1 or TRBD2 for D (5 bases each). The CDR3 runs 13 residues. The germline CDR1 and CDR2 sequences are MNHEY and SVGAGI. The V end lost 6 bases, the J end lost 4 bases, and 13 bases lay between the germline ends.

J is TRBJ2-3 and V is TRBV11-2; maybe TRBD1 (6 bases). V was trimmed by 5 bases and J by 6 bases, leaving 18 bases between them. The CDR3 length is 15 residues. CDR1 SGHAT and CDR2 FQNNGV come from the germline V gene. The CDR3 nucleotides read TGTGCCAGCAGCCAAAAGAGGCAGGGGCTGGATACGCAGTATTTT. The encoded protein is CASSQKRQGLDTQYF.

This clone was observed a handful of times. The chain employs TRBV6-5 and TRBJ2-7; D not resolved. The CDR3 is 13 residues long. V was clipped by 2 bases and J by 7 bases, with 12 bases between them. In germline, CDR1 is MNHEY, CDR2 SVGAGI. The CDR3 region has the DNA TGTGCCAGCAGTTACGCCCCCTCGGGTGAGCAGTACTTC. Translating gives CASSYAPSGEQYF.

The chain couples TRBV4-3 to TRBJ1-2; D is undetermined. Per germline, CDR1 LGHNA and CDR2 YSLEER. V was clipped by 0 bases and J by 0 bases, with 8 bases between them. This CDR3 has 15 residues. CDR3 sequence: CASSQDTSTNYGYTF. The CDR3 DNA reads TGCGCCAGCAGCCAAGACACATCGACTAACTATGGCTACACCTTC.

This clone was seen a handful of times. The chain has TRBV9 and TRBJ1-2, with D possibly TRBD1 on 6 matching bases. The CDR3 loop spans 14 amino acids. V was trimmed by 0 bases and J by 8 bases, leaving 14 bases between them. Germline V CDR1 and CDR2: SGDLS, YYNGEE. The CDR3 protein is CASSVDRQGWGYTF. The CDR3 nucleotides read TGTGCCAGCAGCGTAGATCGTCAGGGGTGGGGCTACACCTTC.

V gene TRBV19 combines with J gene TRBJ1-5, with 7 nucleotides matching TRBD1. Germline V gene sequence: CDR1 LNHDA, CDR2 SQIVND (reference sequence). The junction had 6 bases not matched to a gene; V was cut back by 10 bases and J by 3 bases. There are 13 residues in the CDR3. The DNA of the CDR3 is TGTGCCACTGGGACAGATTTCAATCAGCCCCAGCATTTT. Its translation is CATGTDFNQPQHF.

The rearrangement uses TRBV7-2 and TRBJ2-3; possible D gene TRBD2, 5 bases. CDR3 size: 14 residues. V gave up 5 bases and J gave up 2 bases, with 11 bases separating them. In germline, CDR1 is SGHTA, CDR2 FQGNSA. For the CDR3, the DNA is TGTGCCAGCAGCCCTTCTAGCTACACAGATACGCAGTATTTT. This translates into CASSPSSYTDTQYF.

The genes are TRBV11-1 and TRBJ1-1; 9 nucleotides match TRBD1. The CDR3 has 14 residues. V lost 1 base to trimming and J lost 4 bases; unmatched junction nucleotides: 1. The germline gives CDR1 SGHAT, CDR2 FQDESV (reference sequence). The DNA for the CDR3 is TGTGCCAGCAGCTTAGAGACAGGGGGCACTGAAGCTTTCTTT. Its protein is CASSLETGGTEAFF.

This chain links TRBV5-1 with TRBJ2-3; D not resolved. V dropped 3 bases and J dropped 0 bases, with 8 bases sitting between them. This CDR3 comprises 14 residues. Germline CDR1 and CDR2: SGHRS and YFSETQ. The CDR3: CASSSSPSTDTQYF. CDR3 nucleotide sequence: TGCGCCAGCAGCTCCTCACCTAGCACAGATACGCAGTATTTT.

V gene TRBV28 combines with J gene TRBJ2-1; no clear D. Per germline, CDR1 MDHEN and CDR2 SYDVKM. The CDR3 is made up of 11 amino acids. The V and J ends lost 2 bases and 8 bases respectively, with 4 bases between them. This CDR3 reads CASSLIYEQFF. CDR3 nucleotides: TGTGCCAGCAGTTTAATATATGAGCAGTTCTTC.

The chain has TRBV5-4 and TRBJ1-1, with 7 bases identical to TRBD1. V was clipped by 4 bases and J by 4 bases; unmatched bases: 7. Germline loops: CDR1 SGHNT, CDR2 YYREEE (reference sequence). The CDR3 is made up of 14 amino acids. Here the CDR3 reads CASSTQQGPTEAFF. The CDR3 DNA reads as TGTGCCAGCAGCACCCAACAGGGGCCCACTGAAGCTTTCTTT.

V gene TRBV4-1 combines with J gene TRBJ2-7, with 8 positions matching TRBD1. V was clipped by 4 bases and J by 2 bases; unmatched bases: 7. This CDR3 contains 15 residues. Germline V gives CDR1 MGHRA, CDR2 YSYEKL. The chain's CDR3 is CASSLRQGTAYEQYF. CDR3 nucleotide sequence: TGCGCCAGCAGCCTGAGACAGGGGACAGCCTACGAGCAGTACTTC.

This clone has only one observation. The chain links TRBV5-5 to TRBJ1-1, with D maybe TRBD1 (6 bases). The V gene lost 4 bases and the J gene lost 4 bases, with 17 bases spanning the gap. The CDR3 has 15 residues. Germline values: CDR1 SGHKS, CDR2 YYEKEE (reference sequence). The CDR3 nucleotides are TGTGCCAGCAGCCCGAGGGGGAGGGAGAGCACTGAAGCTTTCTTT. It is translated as CASSPRGRESTEAFF. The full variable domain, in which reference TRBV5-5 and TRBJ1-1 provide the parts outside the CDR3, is DAGVTQSPTHLIKTRGQQVTLRCSPISGHKSVSWYQQVLGQGPQFIFQYYEKEERGRGNFPDRFSARQFPNYSSELNVNALLLGDSALYLCASSPRGRESTEAFFGQGTRLTVV.